The rows below give T cell receptor beta chains drawn from one sample of a study of control samples from healthy donors and cancer patients. TCRdb's table, derived via immunoSEQ multiplex PCR, lists solely in-frame clones and lacks some. The table shows roughly 400,000 clones, with roughly 90% occurring only once. Material: PBMCs. The receptors originated from a middle-aged man with head and neck cancer. The conserved cysteine and the conserved F or W are not part of the CDR3 here. Each record gives: V gene, J gene, CDR3 protein.

v_call: TRBV6-5
j_call: TRBJ1-1
cdr3_aa: ASSYGTGNMNTEAF

v_call: TRBV6-5
j_call: TRBJ2-5
cdr3_aa: ASSDSLGETQY

v_call: TRBV30
j_call: TRBJ1-5
cdr3_aa: AWRRTNSNQPQH

v_call: TRBV30
j_call: TRBJ2-3
cdr3_aa: AWSPTLDTQY

v_call: TRBV12-1
j_call: TRBJ1-2
cdr3_aa: ASSPGTGEGYT

v_call: TRBV11-2
j_call: TRBJ2-5
cdr3_aa: ASSLFTVQETQY

v_call: TRBV9
j_call: TRBJ1-6
cdr3_aa: ASSVEGWDEASPLH

v_call: TRBV4-1
j_call: TRBJ2-3
cdr3_aa: ASSQETDGTVLTDTQY

v_call: TRBV28
j_call: TRBJ2-7
cdr3_aa: ASSNTGGKTYEQY

v_call: TRBV5-5
j_call: TRBJ2-3
cdr3_aa: ASSRGLYTDTQY

v_call: TRBV5-1
j_call: TRBJ2-7
cdr3_aa: ASSLAPSYEQY

v_call: TRBV6-6
j_call: TRBJ1-5
cdr3_aa: ASSYDPGTAYQPQH

v_call: TRBV5-4
j_call: TRBJ2-6
cdr3_aa: ASTREGSGANVLT

v_call: TRBV6-2/TRBV6-3
j_call: TRBJ1-1
cdr3_aa: ASSYSSGVTEAF

v_call: TRBV27
j_call: TRBJ2-7
cdr3_aa: ASSLRTDSWEQY

v_call: TRBV7-9
j_call: TRBJ2-5
cdr3_aa: ASSPRDQTQY

v_call: TRBV6-5
j_call: TRBJ2-1
cdr3_aa: ASSRTGNTYNEQF

v_call: TRBV23-1
j_call: TRBJ2-7
cdr3_aa: ASSQPTGWAGPYEQY

v_call: TRBV24-1
j_call: TRBJ2-1
cdr3_aa: ATSDLQDEQF

v_call: TRBV27
j_call: TRBJ1-6
cdr3_aa: ASSYAGGRSPLH

v_call: TRBV3-1/TRBV3-2
j_call: TRBJ1-1
cdr3_aa: ASSQVQGNTEAF

v_call: TRBV29-1
j_call: TRBJ1-1
cdr3_aa: SAVKYTEVGEAF

v_call: TRBV5-5
j_call: TRBJ2-2
cdr3_aa: ASSRLQTSGVTGELF

v_call: TRBV13
j_call: TRBJ2-1
cdr3_aa: ASSPGQSYNEQF

v_call: TRBV5-1
j_call: TRBJ2-5
cdr3_aa: ASSLLVNQETQY

v_call: TRBV30
j_call: TRBJ2-7
cdr3_aa: AWSVNVGDRVV